This entry is about one T cell receptor (beta chain). No antigen is known for it. This entry comes from a study of blood T cells in healthy people across ages. Whole-study findings and limits: In these data, TCR beta diversity tracked strongly with naive T cell percentage. Aged donors had fewer naive CD4+ cells and lower diversity than long-lived donors.

Primed by a sample-barcoded 5' primer and a J-beta primer mix, a second PCR proceeded for 7 to 11 cycles. MiXCR, run by TCRdb on the 5' RACE reads, gives a single entry per CDR3 protein. The top ten clones hold 25% to 35% of a sample with about 830,000 distinct CDR3 sequences, roughly 60% of them seen once. V lost 6 bases and J lost 6, with 9 bases in between. The germline V gene has CDR1 MNHNY and CDR2 SVGAGI (reference sequence). This CDR3 is built from 12 residues. The clonotype originates from a man aged 25 to 45 in good health. The chain combines TRBV6-6 with TRBJ2-1; D is undetermined. Sequenced sample: blood. The CDR3 is CASSRGPNEQFF. Written as DNA, the CDR3 is TGTGCCAGCAGCCGTGGGCCCAATGAGCAGTTCTTC.